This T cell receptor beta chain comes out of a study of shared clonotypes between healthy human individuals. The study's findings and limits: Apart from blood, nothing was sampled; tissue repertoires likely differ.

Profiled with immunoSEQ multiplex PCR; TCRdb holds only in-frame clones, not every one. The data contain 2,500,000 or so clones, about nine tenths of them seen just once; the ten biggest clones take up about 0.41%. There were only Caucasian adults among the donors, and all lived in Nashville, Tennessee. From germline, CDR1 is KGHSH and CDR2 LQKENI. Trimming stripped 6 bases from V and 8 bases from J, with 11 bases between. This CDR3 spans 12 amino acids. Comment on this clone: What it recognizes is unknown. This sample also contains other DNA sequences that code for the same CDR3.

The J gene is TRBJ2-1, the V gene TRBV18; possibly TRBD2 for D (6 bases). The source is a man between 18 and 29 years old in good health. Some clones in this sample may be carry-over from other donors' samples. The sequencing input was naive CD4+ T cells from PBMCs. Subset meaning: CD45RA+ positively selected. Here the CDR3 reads CASSRGGDEQFF. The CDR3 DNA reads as TGTGCCAGCTCCCGGGGCGGGGATGAGCAGTTCTTC.